One and the same sample provided the 3 T cell receptor beta chains below, sequenced in a study of cytomegalovirus exposure and HLA in healthy donors. The PCR used 60 Vbeta and 13 Jbeta primers. The method was immunoSEQ multiplex PCR; TCRdb's version includes in-frame clones alone and lacks a portion of them. The table shows roughly 48,000 clones, with roughly 73% occurring only once. The sample was PBMCs. All receptors derive from a man aged 18 to 30 in good health and CMV-seronegative.

CDR3 sequence reads: CASSQSAGRNEKLFF. In nucleotides, the CDR3 is TGCGCCAGCAGCCAAAGTGCGGGACGTAATGAAAAACTGTTTTTT. The J gene is TRBJ1-4, the V gene TRBV4-1; D is possibly TRBD1 (5 bases). This CDR3 is 15 amino acids long. CDR1 is MGHRA and CDR2 is YSYEKL in the germline V gene. The ends were cut back, 2 bases at V and 4 bases at J, with 11 bases in the middle.

V is TRBV5-4 and J is TRBJ2-1; 11 nucleotides match TRBD2. Germline V gene lookup returns CDR1 SGHNT and CDR2 YYREEE (reference sequence). The CDR3 covers 15 residues. V trimming: 5 bases; J trimming: 8 bases; junction bases outside the gene matches: 9. In nucleotides, the CDR3 is TGTGCCAGCAGATTGTTAGCGGGAGGGGTGGATGAGCAGTTCTTC. Its translation is CASRLLAGGVDEQFF.

This chain connects TRBV6-6 to TRBJ2-2, with D hard to call. This CDR3 is 14 amino acids long. V was pared by 0 bases and J by 4 bases, with 6 bases between. Germline V lookup: CDR1 MNHNY, CDR2 SVGAGI (reference sequence). CDR3 loop: CASSYSTSTGELFF. The CDR3 DNA reads as TGTGCCAGCAGTTACTCCACCAGCACCGGGGAGCTGTTTTTT.